These 17 T cell receptor beta chains came from one sample sequenced in a study of T cell changes during pregnancy in multiple sclerosis. Sequenced by immunoSEQ multiplex PCR; TCRdb stores in-frame clones only, minus some. The sample has some 30,000 clones, around nine tenths seen once. Sequenced here: CD8+ T cells from peripheral blood mononuclear cells, sampled after pregnancy. The receptors here all came from a female donor with multiple sclerosis, enrolled in a pregnancy study.

The gene calls are TRBV5-4 and TRBJ2-1, with TRBD2 identical over 14 bases. V dropped 3 bases and J dropped 7; count of bases not matched to a gene: 6. Germline V gene lookup returns CDR1 SGHNT and CDR2 YYREEE (reference sequence). The CDR3 covers 16 residues. CDR3 sequence (DNA): TGTGCCAGCAGCTACCCGGGACTAGCGGGAGATAATGAGCAGTTCTTC. Amino acid sequence: CASSYPGLAGDNEQFF.

V gene TRBV9 combines with J gene TRBJ2-1; 7 nucleotides align to TRBD2. Per the germline V gene, CDR1 is SGDLS and CDR2 is YYNGEE. The CDR3 runs 15 residues. With V trimmed by 8 bases and J by 8 bases, 16 bases remained unmatched. CDR3 nucleotides: TGTGCCAGTAGCATAGCGGGCGGGAACTCCCATGAGCAGTTCTTC. Amino acids: CASSIAGGNSHEQFF.

This clone occurred a few times. The gene calls are TRBV6-4 and TRBJ1-2; TRBD1 aligns across 8 bases. The CDR3 sequence is 15 residues long. Germline CDR1 MRHNA, CDR2 SNTAGT. V dropped 0 bases and J dropped 4; count of bases not matched to a gene: 4. CDR3 in DNA: TGTGCCAGCAGTGACTCGCCAGGGGGCTTCTATGGCTACACCTTC. Amino acids: CASSDSPGGFYGYTF.

In DNA, the CDR3 is TGTGCCAGCACCTTAATCAGGGACAGGGCCAACGAGCAGTACTTC. Translated, it gives CASTLIRDRANEQYF. V is TRBV5-6 and J is TRBJ2-7; TRBD1 agrees at 9 bases. V shed 6 bases and J 5 bases; nucleotides not matched to a gene: 12. In germline, CDR1 is SGHDT, CDR2 YYEEEE. This CDR3 comprises 15 residues.

This rearrangement joins TRBV27 to TRBJ1-2, with no clear D. Between the trimmed V and J ends, which lost 8 bases and 8 bases, there was a span of 21 bases. This CDR3 is built from 14 residues. Germline V gene data show CDR1 as MNHEY and CDR2 as SMNVEV (reference sequence). CDR3 amino acids: CASSIDAGVSGYTF. For the CDR3, the DNA is TGTGCCAGCTCTATCGATGCGGGCGTAAGCGGCTACACCTTC.

V and J are TRBV4-3 and TRBJ2-3; a weak D match, TRBD2 (7 bases). Trimming shortened V by 0 bases and J by 0 bases, and 13 bases separated the two germline ends. The CDR3 is 17 residues long. CDR1 LGHNA and CDR2 YSLEER come from the germline V gene. The CDR3 region has the DNA TGCGCCAGCAGCCAAGATCCTCGGGGGGCTAGCACAGATACGCAGTATTTT. The encoded protein is CASSQDPRGASTDTQYF.

The chain recombines TRBV19 with TRBJ2-7, with D possibly matching TRBD1 (5 bases). CDR3 size: 13 residues. Germline V gene data show CDR1 as LNHDA and CDR2 as SQIVND (reference sequence). V dropped 5 bases and J dropped 3 bases, with 11 bases sitting between them. The CDR3 here is CASSFRVYYEQYF. DNA of the CDR3: TGTGCCAGTAGTTTCAGGGTATACTACGAGCAGTACTTC.

The chain links TRBV15 to TRBJ2-3; D is possibly TRBD2 (6 bases). Germline assignment: CDR1 LNHNV and CDR2 YYDKDF (reference sequence). V lost 5 bases and J 4 bases, leaving 22 bases between the germline ends. The CDR3 totals 17 residues. CDR3 nucleotide sequence: TGTGCCACCAGCGCACGCGGTGGGGGTAGCGGCCCAGATACGCAGTATTTT. This translates into CATSARGGGSGPDTQYF. Drawing the rest from reference TRBV15 and TRBJ2-3, the complete variable domain is DAMVIQNPRYQVTQFGKPVTLSCSQTLNHNVMYWYQQKSSQAPKLLFHYYDKDFNNEADTPDNFQSRRPNTSFCFLDIRSPGLGDTAMYLCATSARGGGSGPDTQYFGPGTRLTVL.

The J gene is TRBJ2-5, the V gene TRBV28; tentatively, D is TRBD2 (6 bases). Germline CDR1 MDHEN, CDR2 SYDVKM. V lost 0 bases and J lost 0, with 8 bases in between. The CDR3 is 15 amino acids. For the CDR3, the DNA is TGTGCCAGCAGTTTATGGGGCGGGAACCAAGAGACCCAGTACTTC. Residues: CASSLWGGNQETQYF.

V and J are TRBV5-1 and TRBJ2-1; 10 bases align to TRBD2. Trimming took 4 bases from V and 3 from J; bases not matched to a gene: 19. Germline V gives CDR1 SGHRS, CDR2 YFSETQ. The CDR3 sequence is 20 residues long. DNA of the CDR3: TGCGCCAGCAGCGGGCTCGGGCCTAGCGGGAGAACCGTCTACTACAATGAGCAGTTCTTC. It is translated as CASSGLGPSGRTVYYNEQFF.

The V gene is TRBV25-1, the J gene TRBJ2-7; TRBD1 matches at 9 bases. The CDR3 has 13 amino acids. Germline V gives CDR1 MGHDK, CDR2 SYGVNS. Trimming removed 7 bases from V and 3 bases from J; junction bases left unmatched: 4. This CDR3 is CASTTTGGYEQYF. CDR3 DNA sequence: TGTGCCAGCACAACGACAGGGGGCTACGAGCAGTACTTC.

The chain carries TRBV11-2 and TRBJ1-1; maybe TRBD1 (6 bases). Germline V CDR1 and CDR2: SGHAT, FQNNGV. CDR3 length equals 15 residues. V was clipped by 5 bases and J by 3 bases, with 16 bases between them. CDR3 amino acids: CASSPSRGLDTEAFF. CDR3 nucleotide sequence: TGTGCCAGCAGCCCATCCAGGGGATTGGACACTGAAGCTTTCTTT.

This clone was counted only a few times. The J gene is TRBJ2-3, the V gene TRBV6-1, with D perhaps TRBD2 (7 bases). The CDR3 is made up of 15 amino acids. In germline, CDR1 is MNHNS, CDR2 SASEGT. V shed 1 base and J shed 4 bases, with 12 bases lying between them. The CDR3 DNA follows: TGTGCCAGCAGTGAAGAGGGCGGGGGCGCAGATACGCAGTATTTT. Residues: CASSEEGGGADTQYF.

The chain carries TRBV30 and TRBJ1-1; D remains unclear. The V end was cut by 2 bases, the J end by 5 bases, with 12 bases between. The CDR3 is 13 amino acids. Per the germline V gene, CDR1 is GTSNPN and CDR2 is SVGIG (reference sequence). CDR3 sequence (DNA): TGTGCCTGGAGTCTGGGCTCGGGGACTGAAGCTTTCTTT. Translated, it gives CAWSLGSGTEAFF.

The genes are TRBV4-1 and TRBJ2-3; 12 bases line up with TRBD2. Germline trimming cut 4 bases from V and 6 bases from J; bases unmatched to any gene: 8. Germline V gene sequence: CDR1 MGHRA, CDR2 YSYEKL. This CDR3 has 16 residues. Here the CDR3 reads CASSLQTSGRADTQYF. In DNA, the CDR3 is TGCGCCAGCAGCCTTCAGACTAGCGGGAGAGCGGATACGCAGTATTTT.

V is TRBV4-3 and J is TRBJ2-1; the D is unclear. Germline V gene sequence: CDR1 LGHNA, CDR2 YSLEER. V was trimmed by 3 bases and J by 6 bases, leaving 6 bases between them. There are 12 residues in the CDR3. The CDR3 region is CASSHESNEQFF. CDR3 DNA: TGCGCCAGCAGCCATGAGAGCAATGAGCAGTTCTTC.

This clone was counted a single time. The rearrangement uses TRBV4-3 and TRBJ2-4; D is possibly TRBD2 (6 bases). The CDR3 is made up of 14 amino acids. V was clipped by 0 bases and J by 12 bases, with 15 bases between them. Germline CDR1 LGHNA, CDR2 YSLEER. CDR3 residues: CASSQDKGLKNQYF. DNA for the CDR3: TGCGCCAGCAGCCAAGATAAGGGACTGAAAAATCAGTACTTC.